This is a list of T cell receptor beta chains from one sample in a study of blood T cell repertoires in COVID-19. Method: immunoSEQ multiplex PCR; TCRdb's copy keeps in-frame clones and lacks some. The data show 240,000 or so clones, roughly 83% seen once. The source material was peripheral blood. The receptors were sampled from a woman of 80 years or more with acute or convalescent COVID-19. CDR3s include the opening cysteine and the closing phenylalanine or tryptophan. Fields, in order: J gene, CDR3 length, clone size, V gene, D gene, CDR3 DNA, CDR3 protein. D genes are given only for firm matches. The listing skips clone size in some rows; elsewhere it reads once, few, many or a size class.

>TRBJ1-4|17|.|TRBV3-1/TRBV3-2|TRBD1
TGTGCCAGCAGCCAAGCTGGGACAGCCCGCGGTCATGAAAAACTGTTTTTT
CASSQAGTARGHEKLFF
>TRBJ1-1|15|.|TRBV3-1/TRBV3-2|.
TGTGCCAGCAGCCAATCTCTCTGGCAGAACACTGAAGCTTTCTTT
CASSQSLWQNTEAFF
>TRBJ1-1|16|once|TRBV7-6|TRBD1
TGTGCCAGCAGCCAAGCGGTGACAGGGGGTAGGACTGAAGCTTTCTTT
CASSQAVTGGRTEAFF
>TRBJ2-1|15|.|TRBV27|TRBD2
TGTGCCAGCAGTCCCCGGACTAGCGGTTACAATGAGCAGTTCTTC
CASSPRTSGYNEQFF
>TRBJ1-5|17|.|TRBV5-1|TRBD1
TGCGCCAGCAGCCCCGGGACAGGGGGTAGTGGCAATCAGCCCCAGCATTTT
CASSPGTGGSGNQPQHF
>TRBJ1-1|15|.|TRBV6-1|.
TGTGCCAGCAGTGAATGGGGTCTAGGGGGCACTGAAGCTTTCTTT
CASSEWGLGGTEAFF
>TRBJ2-7|15|.|TRBV6-5|TRBD1
TGTGCCAGCAGCCTAAGTGGGACAGGTGGATACGAGCAGTACTTC
CASSLSGTGGYEQYF
>TRBJ2-2|15|.|TRBV11-3|TRBD1
TGTGCCAGCAGCCGGGGACAGGGTAACCCCGGGGAGCTGTTTTTT
CASSRGQGNPGELFF
>TRBJ2-5|15|.|TRBV11-2|TRBD2
TGTGCCAGCAGCTTCGCGGGGGGCTATGGTGAGACCCAGTACTTC
CASSFAGGYGETQYF
>TRBJ1-2|15|.|TRBV5-1|.
TGCGCCAGCAGCTTTCGGCCAGGGCTGGGCTATGGCTACACCTTC
CASSFRPGLGYGYTF
>TRBJ1-6|13|few|TRBV2|.
TGTGCCAGCAGCCCCCGATCGGATTCACCCCTCCACTTT
CASSPRSDSPLHF
>TRBJ1-1|19|.|TRBV23-1|.
TGCGCCCGAGATGCACAGGACATCCTCATCCCCCTTTTGAACACTGAAGCTTTCTTT
CARDAQDILIPLLNTEAFF
>TRBJ1-6|16|.|TRBV6-5|.
TGTGCCAGCAGTTACCTCTGGGAGAGAGCTAATTCACCCCTCCACTTT
CASSYLWERANSPLHF
>TRBJ1-1|16|.|TRBV7-3|TRBD1
TGTGCCAGCAGCTTAACGGGCAGGGGGCGGGACACTGAAGCTTTCTTT
CASSLTGRGRDTEAFF